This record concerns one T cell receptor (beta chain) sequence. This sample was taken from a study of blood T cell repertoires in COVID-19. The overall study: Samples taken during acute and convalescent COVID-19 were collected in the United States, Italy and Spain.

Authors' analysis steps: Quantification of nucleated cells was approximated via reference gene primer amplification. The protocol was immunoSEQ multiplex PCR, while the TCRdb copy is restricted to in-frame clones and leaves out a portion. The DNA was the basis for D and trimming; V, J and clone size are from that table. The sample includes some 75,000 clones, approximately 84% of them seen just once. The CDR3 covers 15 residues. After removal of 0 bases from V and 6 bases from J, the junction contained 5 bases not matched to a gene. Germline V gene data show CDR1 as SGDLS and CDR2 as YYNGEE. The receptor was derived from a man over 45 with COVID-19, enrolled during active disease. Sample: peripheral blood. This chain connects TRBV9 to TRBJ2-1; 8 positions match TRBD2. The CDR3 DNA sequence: TGTGCCAGCAGCGTAGGCCTAGCGGGTTCCAATGAGCAGTTCTTC. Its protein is CASSVGLAGSNEQFF.